The source of this TCR beta chain is a study of blood T cell repertoires in COVID-19. V shed 4 bases and J 4 bases; nucleotides not matched to a gene: 6. The CDR3 covers 15 residues. Germline V CDR1 and CDR2: MNHEY, SVGAGI. Original methodology: Amplifying reference gene primers gave estimates of nucleated cell counts. Using immunoSEQ multiplex PCR, the repertoire was profiled, and TCRdb retains in-frame clones only, with some absent. From that table come the V and J calls and clone size; the DNA was used to work out D and trimming. Of 400,000 to 450,000 clones listed, about nine tenths were seen once; the top ten hold over 10%.

Sequenced sample: peripheral blood. The genes are TRBV6-5 and TRBJ2-3; 9 nucleotides align to TRBD2. The receptor's source is a woman in her fifties or sixties with COVID-19, enrolled during active disease. CDR3 region: CASSWGGGGSDTQYF. The CDR3, as DNA: TGTGCCAGCAGTTGGGGCGGGGGGGGCTCAGATACGCAGTATTTT.